The 9 T cell receptor beta chains below were found in one sample sequenced in a study of shared clonotypes between healthy human individuals. Method: immunoSEQ multiplex PCR; TCRdb's copy keeps in-frame clones and lacks some. The repertoire has about 1.1 million clones, roughly 77% of them found once; the top ten carry roughly 0.9%. Source material: memory CD4+ T cells from PBMCs. Subset specified: CD45RA-negative fraction. The origin of the receptors is a man aged 18 to 30 in good health. Some clones in this sample may be carry-over from other donors' samples.

The J gene is TRBJ2-5, the V gene TRBV5-4; 11 bases map to TRBD2. The germline CDR1 and CDR2 sequences are SGHNT and YYREEE (reference sequence). The V and J ends lost 0 bases and 5 bases, in that order; junction bases with no gene match: 9. The CDR3 spans 17 residues. CDR3 in amino acids: CASSLDYLAGGGETQYF. The CDR3 bases are TGTGCCAGCAGCTTGGACTACTTAGCGGGAGGGGGGGAGACCCAGTACTTC. Full variable domain (outside the CDR3, taken from reference TRBV5-4 and TRBJ2-5): ETGVTQSPTHLIKTRGQQVTLRCSSQSGHNTVSWYQQALGQGPQFIFQYYREEENGRGNFPPRFSGLQFPNYSSELNVNALELDDSALYLCASSLDYLAGGGETQYFGPGTRLLVL.

This clone was recorded only once. Here the CDR3 DNA reads TGCGCCAGCAGCTTGGGGGAGGTCTACAATGAGCAGTTCTTC. This sequence encodes CASSLGEVYNEQFF. The rearrangement joins TRBV5-1 to TRBJ2-1, with TRBD2 as a possible D gene (6 bases). Germline CDR1 reads SGHRS; CDR2 reads YFSETQ. CDR3 length: 14 residues. Trimming removed 0 bases from V and 3 bases from J, with 7 bases in between.

This clone was seen just once. A much larger clone differs by one base, so this may be a read error. V is TRBV7-7 and J is TRBJ1-1, with D possibly matching TRBD1 (5 bases). Germline CDR1 SSHAT, CDR2 FNYEAQ (reference sequence). The CDR3 is 13 amino acids. V lost 4 bases and J 1 base, leaving 7 bases between the germline ends. In nucleotides, the CDR3 is TGTGCCAGCAGCTCGACAGAGAACACTGAAGCTTTCTTT. Protein product: CASSSTENTEAFF.

The chain recombines TRBV5-1 with TRBJ2-7; 12 bases line up with TRBD2. V was clipped by 4 bases and J by 7 bases; unmatched bases: 9. Germline V gene lookup returns CDR1 SGHRS and CDR2 YFSETQ. This CDR3 comprises 15 residues. The CDR3 loop is CASSPLAGGPQEQYF. The CDR3 region has the DNA TGCGCCAGCAGCCCGCTAGCGGGAGGGCCTCAAGAGCAGTACTTC. The complete variable domain, with remaining parts taken from reference TRBV5-1 and TRBJ2-7, reads KAGVTQTPRYLIKTRGQQVTLSCSPISGHRSVSWYQQTPGQGLQFLFEYFSETQRNKGNFPGRFSGRQFSNSRSEMNVSTLELGDSALYLCASSPLAGGPQEQYFGPGTRLTVT.

J is TRBJ2-2 and V is TRBV7-2; 10 bases align to TRBD2. Germline assignment: CDR1 SGHTA and CDR2 FQGNSA. Trimming removed 5 bases from V and 4 bases from J; junction bases left unmatched: 7. The CDR3 has 16 residues. The CDR3 loop is CASSKSGRAGTGELFF. The CDR3 DNA sequence: TGTGCCAGCAGCAAAAGCGGGAGGGCCGGCACCGGGGAGCTGTTTTTT.

V gene TRBV11-2 combines with J gene TRBJ2-3; D remains unclear. Between the trimmed V and J ends, which lost 6 bases and 3 bases, there was a span of 4 bases. The germline gives CDR1 SGHAT, CDR2 FQNNGV. This CDR3 is 11 amino acids long. For the CDR3, the DNA is TGTGCCAGCAGAAAGACAGATACGCAGTATTTT. Translating it yields CASRKTDTQYF.

This clone was seen more than once but under ten times. CDR3 in DNA: TGTGCCAGCAGTTTTTTCGACAGGGAAGCCGGGGAGCTGTTTTTT. Translating gives CASSFFDREAGELFF. This chain connects TRBV28 to TRBJ2-2, with TRBD1 identical over 7 bases. CDR3 length equals 15 residues. Trimming took 3 bases from V and 6 from J; bases not matched to a gene: 7. Germline V gene lookup returns CDR1 MDHEN and CDR2 SYDVKM.

DNA for the CDR3: TGCGCCAGCAGTGCAATGTGGGTATACCACAATGAGCAGTTCTTC. Translated, it gives CASSAMWVYHNEQFF. The chain couples TRBV10-1 to TRBJ2-1; D not resolved. The germline gives CDR1 WNHNN, CDR2 SYGVQD (reference sequence). The V and J ends lost 4 bases and 5 bases respectively, with 15 bases between them. This CDR3 contains 15 residues.

V and J are TRBV11-3 and TRBJ1-1; D ambiguous. Germline CDR1 and CDR2: SGHNT and YENEEA. V dropped 5 bases and J dropped 8 bases, with 15 bases sitting between them. The CDR3 is 13 residues long. CDR3 sequence (DNA): TGTGCCAGCAGCCACAGTTCCTCGGGCGAAGCTTTCTTT. Residues: CASSHSSSGEAFF.